A single sample gave rise to the 3 T cell receptor beta chains below, sequenced in a study of identical twins. One entry per CDR3 protein, called by TCRdb with MiXCR from the 5' RACE reads. The sample consists of around 240,000 distinct CDR3 sequences, roughly a tenth of them appearing once. Sequenced: memory T cells sorted from blood. Receptors originate from a man aged 50 or older in good health.

There are many counts of this clonotype. The J gene is TRBJ1-6, the V gene TRBV11-2; D gene ambiguous. The CDR3 sequence is 18 residues long. Germline V gives CDR1 SGHAT, CDR2 FQNNGV. Trimming shortened V by 0 bases and J by 4 bases, and 16 bases separated the two germline ends. CDR3 loop: CASSLEKSGSRYNSPLHF. In nucleotides, the CDR3 is TGTGCCAGCAGCTTAGAGAAAAGTGGGTCTCGGTATAATTCACCCCTCCACTTT.

This clonotype has only a few counts. This chain joins TRBV7-2 and TRBJ1-4, with D maybe TRBD1 (5 bases). The V end was cut by 1 base, the J end by 7 bases, with 13 bases between. Germline V gives CDR1 SGHTA, CDR2 FQGNSA. The CDR3 length is 15 residues. CDR3 nucleotide sequence: TGTGCCAGCAGCTTAGGGGGCGCCGGGAGTGAAAAACTGTTTTTT. It is translated as CASSLGGAGSEKLFF.

The genes are TRBV5-6 and TRBJ2-7, with D possibly matching TRBD2 (6 bases). V dropped 0 bases and J dropped 3 bases, with 10 bases sitting between them. Germline-derived CDR1 and CDR2 are SGHDT and YYEEEE. The CDR3 runs 14 residues. CDR3 sequence reads: CASSLGWGDYEQYF. DNA for the CDR3: TGTGCCAGCAGCTTGGGGTGGGGGGACTACGAGCAGTACTTC. Full variable domain (rest looked up from reference TRBV5-6 and TRBJ2-7): DAGVTQSPTHLIKTRGQQVTLRCSPKSGHDTVSWYQQALGQGPQFIFQYYEEEERQRGNFPDRFSGHQFPNYSSELNVNALLLGDSALYLCASSLGWGDYEQYFGPGTRLTVT.